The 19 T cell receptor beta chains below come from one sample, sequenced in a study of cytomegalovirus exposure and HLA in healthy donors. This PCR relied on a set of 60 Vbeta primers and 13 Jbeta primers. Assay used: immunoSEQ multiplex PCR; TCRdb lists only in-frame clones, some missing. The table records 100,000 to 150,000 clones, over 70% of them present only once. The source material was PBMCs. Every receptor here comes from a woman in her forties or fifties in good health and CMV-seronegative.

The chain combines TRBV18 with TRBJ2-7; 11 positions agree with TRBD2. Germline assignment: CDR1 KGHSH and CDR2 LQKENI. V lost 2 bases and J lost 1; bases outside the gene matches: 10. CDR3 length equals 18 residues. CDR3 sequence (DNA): TGTGCCAGCTCACCAAGCGTTCCGATAGCGGGAGGGTCCTACGAGCAGTACTTC. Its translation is CASSPSVPIAGGSYEQYF.

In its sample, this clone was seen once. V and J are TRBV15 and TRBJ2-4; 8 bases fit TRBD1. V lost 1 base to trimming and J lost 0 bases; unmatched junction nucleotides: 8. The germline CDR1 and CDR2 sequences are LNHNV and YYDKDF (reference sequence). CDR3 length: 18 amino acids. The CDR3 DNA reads TGTGCCACCAGCAGAGCCCTGGACAGGGACGTAGCCAAAAACATTCAGTACTTC. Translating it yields CATSRALDRDVAKNIQYF.

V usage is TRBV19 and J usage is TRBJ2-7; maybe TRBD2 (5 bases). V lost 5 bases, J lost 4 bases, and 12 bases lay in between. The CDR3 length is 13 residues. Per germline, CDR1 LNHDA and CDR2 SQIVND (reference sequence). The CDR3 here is CASSATRLYEQYF. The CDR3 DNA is TGTGCCAGTAGTGCAACTAGGTTATACGAGCAGTACTTC.

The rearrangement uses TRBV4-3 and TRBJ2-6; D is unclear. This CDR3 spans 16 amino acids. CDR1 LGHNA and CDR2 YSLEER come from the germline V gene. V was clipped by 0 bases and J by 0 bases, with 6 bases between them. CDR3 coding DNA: TGCGCCAGCAGCCAAGACTTTAACTCTGGGGCCAACGTCCTGACTTTC. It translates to CASSQDFNSGANVLTF.

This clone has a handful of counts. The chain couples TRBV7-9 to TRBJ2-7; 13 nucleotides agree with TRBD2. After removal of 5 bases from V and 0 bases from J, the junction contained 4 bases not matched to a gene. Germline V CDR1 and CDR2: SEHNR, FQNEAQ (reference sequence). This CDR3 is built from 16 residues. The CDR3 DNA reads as TGTGCCAGCAGCCCAGGGACTAGCGGGGTCTCCTACGAGCAGTACTTC. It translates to CASSPGTSGVSYEQYF.

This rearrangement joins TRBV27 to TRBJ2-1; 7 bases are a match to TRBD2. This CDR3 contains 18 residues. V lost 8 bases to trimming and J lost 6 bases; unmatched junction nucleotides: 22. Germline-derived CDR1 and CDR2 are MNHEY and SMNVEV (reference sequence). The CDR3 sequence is CASDPWAGAVGGSNEQFF. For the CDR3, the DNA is TGTGCCAGCGACCCTTGGGCGGGAGCGGTTGGGGGGAGCAATGAGCAGTTCTTC.

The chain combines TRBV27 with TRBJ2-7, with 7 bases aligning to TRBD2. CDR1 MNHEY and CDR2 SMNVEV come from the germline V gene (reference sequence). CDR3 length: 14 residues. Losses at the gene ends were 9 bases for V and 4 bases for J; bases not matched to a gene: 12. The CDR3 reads CARPRYGGIYEQYF. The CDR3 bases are TGTGCCAGACCCCGTTACGGGGGGATTTACGAGCAGTACTTC.

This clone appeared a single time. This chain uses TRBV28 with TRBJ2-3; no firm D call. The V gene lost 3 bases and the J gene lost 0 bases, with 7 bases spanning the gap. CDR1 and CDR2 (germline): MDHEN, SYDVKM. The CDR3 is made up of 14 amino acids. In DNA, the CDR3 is TGTGCCAGCAGTTTTGGGCTTAGCACAGATACGCAGTATTTT. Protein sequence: CASSFGLSTDTQYF. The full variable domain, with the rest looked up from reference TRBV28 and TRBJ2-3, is DVKVTQSSRYLVKRTGEKVFLECVQDMDHENMFWYRQDPGLGLRLIYFSYDVKMKEKGDIPEGYSVSREKKERFSLILESASTNQTSMYLCASSFGLSTDTQYFGPGTRLTVL.

The CDR3 nucleotides are TGTGCCAGCAGTTACGCGGGGTCTGAAGCTTTCTTT. This sequence encodes CASSYAGSEAFF. The V and J genes are TRBV6-6 and TRBJ1-1; no clear D. Germline values: CDR1 MNHNY, CDR2 SVGAGI (reference sequence). There are 12 residues in the CDR3. Between the trimmed V and J ends, which lost 2 bases and 6 bases, there was a span of 7 bases.

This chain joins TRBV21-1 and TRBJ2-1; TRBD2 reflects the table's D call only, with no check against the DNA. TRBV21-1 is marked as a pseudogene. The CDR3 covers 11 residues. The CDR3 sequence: CATTSGDEQFF. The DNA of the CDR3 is TGTGCCACCACGAGCGGAGATGAGCAGTTCTTC.

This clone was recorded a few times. Written as DNA, the CDR3 is TGTGCCAGTAAAAAGGAGGGACAGGGATTCTCGAACTACCCCTACGAGCAGTACTTC. It specifies CASKKEGQGFSNYPYEQYF. The chain has TRBV19 and TRBJ2-7; 9 bases align to TRBD1. CDR1 is LNHDA and CDR2 is SQIVND in the germline V gene (reference sequence). The V segment lost 7 bases and the J segment 2 bases; nucleotides outside the gene matches: 21. The CDR3 is 19 residues long.

In DNA form, the CDR3 reads TGTGCCAGCAGCCAAGATCTAGCGGGAGGCTACACCGGGGAGCTGTTTTTT. Protein product: CASSQDLAGGYTGELFF. The chain links TRBV4-2 to TRBJ2-2; TRBD2 agrees at 11 bases. CDR3 size: 17 residues. Trimming cost V 0 bases and J 3 bases; bases outside gene matches: 3. Germline-derived CDR1 and CDR2 are LGHNA and YNFKEQ.

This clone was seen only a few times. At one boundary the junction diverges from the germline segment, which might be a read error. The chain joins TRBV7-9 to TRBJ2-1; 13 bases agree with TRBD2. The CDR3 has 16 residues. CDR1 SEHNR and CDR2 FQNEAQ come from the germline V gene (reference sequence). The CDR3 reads CSSSYGLAGENSEQFF. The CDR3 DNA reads TGTTCCAGCAGCTACGGACTAGCGGGAGAGAATAGTGAGCAGTTCTTC.

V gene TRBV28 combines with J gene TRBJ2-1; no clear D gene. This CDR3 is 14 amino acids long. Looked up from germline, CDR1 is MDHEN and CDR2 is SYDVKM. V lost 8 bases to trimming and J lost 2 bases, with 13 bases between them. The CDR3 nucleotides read TGTGCCAGCCAGAAGGAGTTAGCCTACAATGAGCAGTTCTTC. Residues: CASQKELAYNEQFF.

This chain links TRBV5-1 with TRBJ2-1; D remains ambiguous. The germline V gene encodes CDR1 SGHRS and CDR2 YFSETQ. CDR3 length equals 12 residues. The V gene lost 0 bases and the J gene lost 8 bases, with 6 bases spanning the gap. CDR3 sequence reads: CASSLGAHEQFF. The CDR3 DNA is TGCGCCAGCAGCTTGGGCGCCCATGAGCAGTTCTTC.

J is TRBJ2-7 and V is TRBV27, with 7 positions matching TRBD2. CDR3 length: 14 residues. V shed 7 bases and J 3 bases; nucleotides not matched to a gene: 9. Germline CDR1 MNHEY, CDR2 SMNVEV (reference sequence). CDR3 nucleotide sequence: TGTGCCAGCAAACTGGGGGGGTCCCACTACGAGCAGTACTTC. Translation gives CASKLGGSHYEQYF.

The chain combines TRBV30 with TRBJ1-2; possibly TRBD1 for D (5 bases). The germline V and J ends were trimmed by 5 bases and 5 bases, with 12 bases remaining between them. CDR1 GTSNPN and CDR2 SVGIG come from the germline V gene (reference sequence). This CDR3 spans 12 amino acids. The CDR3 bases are TGTGCCTGGGGGGGGGTGGGATATGGCTACACCTTC. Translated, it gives CAWGGVGYGYTF. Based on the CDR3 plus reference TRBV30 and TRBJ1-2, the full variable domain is SQTIHQWPATLVQPVGSPLSLECTVEGTSNPNLYWYRQAAGRGLQLLFYSVGIGQISSEVPQNLSASRPQDRQFILSSKKLLLSDSGFYLCAWGGVGYGYTFGSGTRLTVV.

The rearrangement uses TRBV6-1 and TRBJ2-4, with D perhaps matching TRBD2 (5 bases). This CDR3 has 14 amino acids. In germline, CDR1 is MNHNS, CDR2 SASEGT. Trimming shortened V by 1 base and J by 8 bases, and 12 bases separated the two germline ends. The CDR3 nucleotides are TGTGCCAGCAGTGAAGAACACCCGGGGTACATTCAGTACTTC. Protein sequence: CASSEEHPGYIQYF.

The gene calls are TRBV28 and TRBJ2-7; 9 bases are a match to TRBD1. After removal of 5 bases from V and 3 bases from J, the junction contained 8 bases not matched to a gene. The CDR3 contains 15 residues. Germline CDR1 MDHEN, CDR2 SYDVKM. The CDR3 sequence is CASSINAGQGYEQYF. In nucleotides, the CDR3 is TGTGCCAGCAGTATAAACGCGGGACAGGGCTACGAGCAGTACTTC.